These 32 T cell receptor beta chains originate from one sample sequenced in a study of blood T cell repertoires in COVID-19 (dated by TCRdb to the early 2020s). Library creation used the immunoSEQ multiplex PCR assay. In TCRdb, the immuneACCESS table is reduced to in-frame sequences with V and J assigned. These tables do not hold every clone; where another copy was compared, an unresolved V gene accounts for under half, and the others remain unexplained. The sample contains some 91,000 clones, approximately 82% of them found a single time. The ten largest clones represent about an eighth of the sample. Sequencing was performed on peripheral blood. The source is a human donor in a cohort sampled during active COVID-19.

The chain carries TRBV29-1 and TRBJ2-3, with a weak D call TRBD2 (6 bases). Germline V gene sequence: CDR1 SQVTM, CDR2 ANQGSEA. Between the trimmed V and J ends, which lost 4 bases and 1 base, there was a span of 9 bases. CDR3 length equals 13 residues. The CDR3 bases are TGCAGCGTTGGGGAGGTGGGCACAGATACGCAGTATTTT. This gives the protein CSVGEVGTDTQYF.

V and J are TRBV30 and TRBJ2-3; TRBD1 agrees at 10 bases. CDR3 length: 14 residues. V gave up 3 bases and J gave up 4 bases; unmatched junction bases: 4. Germline V gene lookup returns CDR1 GTSNPN and CDR2 SVGIG (reference sequence). CDR3 nucleotides: TGTGCCTGGAGCCGCGGACAGGGGGCAGATACGCAGTATTTT. Residues: CAWSRGQGADTQYF.

This chain joins TRBV25-1 and TRBJ1-4, with 7 bases identical to TRBD1. CDR3 length equals 16 residues. V dropped 5 bases and J dropped 2; count of bases not matched to a gene: 8. CDR1 is MGHDK and CDR2 is SYGVNS in the germline V gene. The CDR3 nucleotides are TGTGCCAGCAGTCCGGGACAGTTGCCCACTAATGAAAAACTGTTTTTT. It specifies CASSPGQLPTNEKLFF.

The V call is TRBV7-3, the J call TRBJ2-3, with TRBD2 as a possible D gene (6 bases). CDR1 SGHTA and CDR2 FQGTGA come from the germline V gene. The CDR3 contains 14 residues. Trimming cost V 5 bases and J 2 bases, with 11 bases left between them. The CDR3 DNA follows: TGTGCCAGCAGCCCGGGACTTGACACAGATACGCAGTATTTT. Its protein product is CASSPGLDTDTQYF.

The rearrangement uses TRBV2 and TRBJ1-4, with D unclear. The germline gives CDR1 SNHLY, CDR2 FYNNEI. V lost 7 bases to trimming and J lost 7 bases, with 16 bases between them. The CDR3 runs 14 residues. Here the CDR3 reads CASIVDLGGEKLFF. CDR3 nucleotides: TGTGCCAGCATCGTGGATCTCGGCGGTGAAAAACTGTTTTTT.

This clone was seen just once. The rearrangement uses TRBV27 and TRBJ2-7, with 8 bases aligning to TRBD1. Germline lookup yields CDR1 MNHEY and CDR2 SMNVEV (reference sequence). The V gene end was trimmed by 6 bases and the J gene end by 4 bases; junction bases not matched to a gene: 11. This CDR3 has 15 amino acids. The chain's CDR3 is CASRGPGRQGYEQYF. The CDR3 region has the DNA TGTGCCAGCAGGGGGCCGGGGAGACAGGGGTACGAGCAGTACTTC.

The chain links TRBV2 to TRBJ1-6, with D perhaps TRBD1 (6 bases). Looked up from germline, CDR1 is SNHLY and CDR2 is FYNNEI. CDR3 length: 15 amino acids. The V gene lost 5 bases and the J gene lost 7 bases, with 15 bases spanning the gap. CDR3 sequence (DNA): TGTGCCAGCAGTAAACAGGGAAATTCAAATTCACCCCTCCACTTT. Translation gives CASSKQGNSNSPLHF.

In DNA form, the CDR3 reads TGTGCCAGTAGTCGCGGGACTTTCAGCACAGATACGCAGTATTTT. This sequence encodes CASSRGTFSTDTQYF. The chain recombines TRBV19 with TRBJ2-3; a possible D gene is TRBD2 (6 bases). The V end lost 5 bases, the J end lost 0 bases, and 12 bases lay between the germline ends. CDR1 and CDR2 (germline): LNHDA, SQIVND (reference sequence). This CDR3 has 15 residues.

CDR3 loop: CASSSPIGGNTEAFF. CDR3 DNA: TGTGCCAGCAGCTCGCCAATAGGAGGAAACACTGAAGCTTTCTTT. The chain joins TRBV5-4 to TRBJ1-1; D gene ambiguous. The CDR3 extends over 15 amino acids. Per the germline V gene, CDR1 is SGHNT and CDR2 is YYREEE (reference sequence). V lost 3 bases, J lost 2 bases, and 14 bases lay in between.

V and J are TRBV7-9 and TRBJ1-4; 7 nucleotides agree with TRBD1. The CDR3 is made up of 16 amino acids. CDR1 is SEHNR, CDR2 FQNEAQ, per germline (reference sequence). The junction had 4 bases not matched to a gene; V was cut back by 3 bases and J by 0 bases. The CDR3, as DNA: TGTGCCAGCAGCTTGGCGGGACAGACAACTAATGAAAAACTGTTTTTT. Its protein product is CASSLAGQTTNEKLFF.

The V gene is TRBV15, the J gene TRBJ2-3; D remains ambiguous. V gave up 1 base and J gave up 2 bases, with 10 bases separating them. The CDR3 consists of 15 residues. CDR1 and CDR2 (germline): LNHNV, YYDKDF (reference sequence). CDR3 coding DNA: TGTGCCACCAGCAGAGGTAACTCCGACACAGATACGCAGTATTTT. It translates to CATSRGNSDTDTQYF.

V usage is TRBV7-9 and J usage is TRBJ1-1; possible D gene TRBD1, 5 bases. Per germline, CDR1 SEHNR and CDR2 FQNEAQ (reference sequence). Trimming removed 6 bases at V and 1 base at J, with 12 bases between. This CDR3 has 14 amino acids. As DNA, the CDR3 is TGTGCCAGCAGGGCTATGGGGGGGAACACTGAAGCTTTCTTT. Translating gives CASRAMGGNTEAFF.

The chain recombines TRBV7-9 with TRBJ2-1; 15 positions agree with TRBD2. This CDR3 region has 16 residues. Germline loops: CDR1 SEHNR, CDR2 FQNEAQ (reference sequence). The V and J ends lost 2 bases and 10 bases, in that order; junction bases with no gene match: 6. The DNA for the CDR3 is TGTGCCAGCAGCTTAAGGACTAGCGGGGGGGCAGGGGAGCAGTTCTTC. The encoded protein is CASSLRTSGGAGEQFF.

CDR3 DNA: TGTGCCAGCAGCCACCCACAGGGGACGGCAGATACGCAGTATTTT. Translation gives CASSHPQGTADTQYF. The chain employs TRBV7-2 and TRBJ2-3; 7 positions agree with TRBD1. CDR1 is SGHTA, CDR2 FQGNSA, per germline. This CDR3 is 15 amino acids long. J was trimmed by 4 bases and V by 5 bases; bases with no gene match: 9.

V is TRBV29-1 and J is TRBJ1-1; TRBD1 might be the D (6 bases). V lost 5 bases, J lost 5 bases, and 12 bases lay in between. CDR3 length: 12 residues. CDR1 and CDR2 (germline): SQVTM, ANQGSEA. The CDR3, as DNA: TGCAGCGTTCTAAAGGGGGAAACTGAAGCTTTCTTT. Amino acid sequence: CSVLKGETEAFF.

The CDR3 region has the DNA TGTGCCAGCAGCTCTCTCCTAGCGGGGGGCACAGATACGCAGTATTTT. It is translated as CASSSLLAGGTDTQYF. This chain uses TRBV7-2 with TRBJ2-3; 10 bases are a match to TRBD2. Germline V lookup: CDR1 SGHTA, CDR2 FQGNSA. V was clipped by 4 bases and J by 1 base; unmatched bases: 5. There are 16 residues in the CDR3.

The chain employs TRBV28 and TRBJ1-5; 7 nucleotides align to TRBD1. The V segment lost 5 bases and the J segment 0 bases; nucleotides outside the gene matches: 13. This CDR3 region has 18 residues. Germline lookup yields CDR1 MDHEN and CDR2 SYDVKM. CDR3 coding DNA: TGTGCCAGCAGTCAAACAGGGGCTCCACTTTCTAGCAATCAGCCCCAGCATTTT. This encodes CASSQTGAPLSSNQPQHF.

CDR3: CASHPNSNYEQFF. CDR3 nucleotide sequence: TGTGCCAGTCATCCCAACAGCAACTATGAGCAGTTCTTC. The chain uses TRBV6-5 and TRBJ2-1; D unresolved. The CDR3 length is 13 residues. The germline gives CDR1 MNHEY, CDR2 SVGAGI. The V end was cut by 9 bases, the J end by 8 bases, with 17 bases between.

V gene TRBV5-1 combines with J gene TRBJ1-2; D gene ambiguous. This CDR3 contains 14 residues. From germline, CDR1 is SGHRS and CDR2 YFSETQ. V was pared by 0 bases and J by 4 bases, with 10 bases between. DNA of the CDR3: TGCGCCAGCAGCTTGGCCGTTACGAGCTATGGCTACACCTTC. Translation: CASSLAVTSYGYTF.

This clone was detected only a few times. The chain links TRBV6-5 to TRBJ2-3, with 8 bases identical to TRBD2. CDR1 is MNHEY, CDR2 SVGAGI, per germline. Trimming removed 5 bases from V and 6 bases from J; junction bases left unmatched: 4. This CDR3 region has 13 residues. In nucleotides, the CDR3 is TGTGCCAGCAGTCCCGGGGGGGTTGATACGCAGTATTTT. Translated: CASSPGGVDTQYF.

The chain joins TRBV28 to TRBJ1-1, with 7 bases lining up with TRBD1. V was clipped by 9 bases and J by 4 bases; unmatched bases: 11. The germline CDR1 and CDR2 sequences are MDHEN and SYDVKM. This CDR3 is built from 14 residues. CDR3: CASSQGPLFTEAFF. The CDR3 bases are TGTGCCAGTTCACAGGGGCCCCTTTTCACTGAAGCTTTCTTT. Looking up the rest from reference TRBV28 and TRBJ1-1 gives the full variable domain: DVKVTQSSRYLVKRTGEKVFLECVQDMDHENMFWYRQDPGLGLRLIYFSYDVKMKEKGDIPEGYSVSREKKERFSLILESASTNQTSMYLCASSQGPLFTEAFFGQGTRLTVV.

The table lists this clone with a few counts. In DNA form, the CDR3 reads TGTGCCAGCAGTCGGGGACAGGGTAGAAGCTACACCTTC. Translation: CASSRGQGRSYTF. J is TRBJ1-2 and V is TRBV6-5; 9 bases fit TRBD1. The junction had 7 bases not matched to a gene; V was cut back by 5 bases and J by 9 bases. Germline assignment: CDR1 MNHEY and CDR2 SVGAGI. The CDR3 sequence is 13 residues long.

This sequence joins TRBV6-2 or TRBV6-3 and TRBJ1-2; 12 bases are a match to TRBD1. CDR3 size: 15 residues. V shed 5 bases and J 5 bases; nucleotides not matched to a gene: 6. CDR1 and CDR2 from the germline V gene are MNHEY and SVGEGT. The CDR3 loop reads CASSDGTGGGYGYTF. In nucleotides, the CDR3 is TGTGCCAGCAGTGACGGGACAGGGGGCGGTTATGGCTACACCTTC.

On this clone: The junction differs from germline at one of its ends, possibly a read error. The rearrangement joins TRBV4-2 to TRBJ2-3, with 8 bases that match TRBD1. This CDR3 comprises 15 residues. CDR1 and CDR2 from the germline V gene are LGHNA and YNFKEQ. Here the CDR3 DNA reads TGTGCCAACAGCCAAGGAGGGCAGGGGGCAGGTACGCAGTATTTT. Amino acid sequence: CANSQGGQGAGTQYF.

V gene TRBV27 combines with J gene TRBJ2-7, with unresolved D. V was pared by 0 bases and J by 0 bases, with 12 bases between. There are 16 residues in the CDR3. CDR1 is MNHEY and CDR2 is SMNVEV in the germline V gene (reference sequence). CDR3 residues: CASSLSSARPSYEQYF. The CDR3 coding sequence is TGTGCCAGCAGTTTATCTTCCGCCAGGCCCTCCTACGAGCAGTACTTC.

The chain combines TRBV3-1 (or the pseudogene TRBV3-2) with TRBJ2-1; 11 bases align to TRBD1. CDR1 is LGHDT, CDR2 YNNKEL, per germline (reference sequence). V shed 2 bases and J 7 bases; nucleotides not matched to a gene: 13. This CDR3 has 18 amino acids. Here the CDR3 DNA reads TGTGCCAGCAGCCAATTAAGGCCGGGACAGGGGGTTCGGAATGAGCAGTTCTTC. Translation: CASSQLRPGQGVRNEQFF.

The chain joins TRBV28 to TRBJ1-6; 8 bases align to TRBD1. This CDR3 has 17 amino acids. The V and J ends lost 7 bases and 0 bases, in that order; junction bases with no gene match: 8. Germline CDR1 MDHEN, CDR2 SYDVKM. The DNA of the CDR3 is TGTGCCAGCAAATCCGGGACAGGAAGCTCCTATAATTCACCCCTCCACTTT. The encoded protein is CASKSGTGSSYNSPLHF.

This clone occurred once. This chain connects TRBV27 to TRBJ2-7; 9 nucleotides agree with TRBD1. Germline CDR1 MNHEY, CDR2 SMNVEV (reference sequence). This CDR3 spans 15 amino acids. V was pared by 2 bases and J by 3 bases, with 5 bases of the junction left unmatched. Here the CDR3 reads CASSLQGQGHYEQYF. The CDR3 region has the DNA TGTGCCAGCAGTTTACAGGGACAGGGTCACTACGAGCAGTACTTC.

The chain has TRBV7-9 and TRBJ2-1; 8 bases fit TRBD2. The V gene end was trimmed by 3 bases and the J gene end by 14 bases; junction bases not matched to a gene: 15. This CDR3 is built from 15 residues. The germline V gene has CDR1 SEHNR and CDR2 FQNEAQ (reference sequence). Written as DNA, the CDR3 is TGTGCCAGCAGCTTTGGACTAGCAGCACCATCCAACAAGTTCTTC. It translates to CASSFGLAAPSNKFF.

The chain is built from TRBV5-4 and TRBJ2-5, with a possible D match to TRBD2 (6 bases). Trimming shortened V by 3 bases and J by 4 bases, and 16 bases separated the two germline ends. The CDR3 totals 15 residues. From germline, CDR1 is SGHNT and CDR2 YYREEE (reference sequence). CDR3 nucleotide sequence: TGTGCCAGCAGCTCAAGGGACTCCTGGGTAGAGACCCAGTACTTC. Encoded protein: CASSSRDSWVETQYF.

The chain links TRBV6-6 to TRBJ2-1; 9 bases map to TRBD1. V dropped 4 bases and J dropped 6; count of bases not matched to a gene: 7. The CDR3 is 15 amino acids. The germline V gene has CDR1 MNHNY and CDR2 SVGAGI (reference sequence). CDR3 protein: CASSSLRDRVNEQFF. The CDR3 bases are TGTGCCAGCAGTTCCCTCCGGGACAGGGTCAATGAGCAGTTCTTC.

The chain joins TRBV7-8 to TRBJ1-1, with TRBD1 as a possible D gene (5 bases). Trimming pared 6 bases from V and 1 base from J, leaving 18 bases between. The CDR3 covers 16 residues. Germline V gene lookup returns CDR1 SGHVS and CDR2 FQNEAQ. The CDR3 loop is CASRGLLGQTNTEAFF. The CDR3, as DNA: TGTGCCAGCAGGGGCCTCCTTGGACAAACGAACACTGAAGCTTTCTTT.